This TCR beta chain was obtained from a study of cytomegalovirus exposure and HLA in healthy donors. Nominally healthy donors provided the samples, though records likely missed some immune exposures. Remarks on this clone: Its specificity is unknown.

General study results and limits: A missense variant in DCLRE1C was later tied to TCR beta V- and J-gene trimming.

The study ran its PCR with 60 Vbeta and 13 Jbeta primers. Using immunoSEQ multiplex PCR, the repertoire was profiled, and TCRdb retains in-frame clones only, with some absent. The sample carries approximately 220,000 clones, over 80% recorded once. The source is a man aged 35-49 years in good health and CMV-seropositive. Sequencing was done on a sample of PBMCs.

In DNA, the CDR3 is TGTGCTTCCGGGAGCAATCAGCCCCAGCATTTT. This encodes CASGSNQPQHF. The chain recombines TRBV2 with TRBJ1-5; D gene unclear. The germline V gene encodes CDR1 SNHLY and CDR2 FYNNEI. There are 11 residues in the CDR3.